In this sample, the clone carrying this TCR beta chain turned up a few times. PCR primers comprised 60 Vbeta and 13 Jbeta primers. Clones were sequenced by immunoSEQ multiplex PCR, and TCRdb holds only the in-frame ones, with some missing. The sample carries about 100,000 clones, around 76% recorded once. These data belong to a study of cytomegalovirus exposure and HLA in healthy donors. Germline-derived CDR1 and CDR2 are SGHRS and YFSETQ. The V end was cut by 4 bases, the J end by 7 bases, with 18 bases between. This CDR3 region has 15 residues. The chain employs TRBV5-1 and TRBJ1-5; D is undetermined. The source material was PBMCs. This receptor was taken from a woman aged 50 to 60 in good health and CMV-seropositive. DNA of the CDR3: TGCGCCAGCAGCATCGGGGAGGTAGGGCAGCAGCCCCAGCATTTT. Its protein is CASSIGEVGQQPQHF.